This T cell receptor beta chain derives from a study of T-cell reconstitution after alpha-beta-depleted transplantation in children. In the case of this clonotype: Its antigen is still unknown.

Study findings and constraints: TCRbeta diversity was high at day 60 in some patients (a result of surviving recipient T cells and thymic progenitors). Most T-cell counts and diversity one year after the transplant came from T cells that were newly produced.

Unique molecular identifiers tagged the TCRbeta library. TCRdb reanalysed the PCR reads using MiXCR and keeps one entry per CDR3 protein. The table includes about 440,000 distinct CDR3 sequences, roughly 44% detected once. The CDR3 covers 15 residues. The specimen was PBMCs, collected before TCRalphabeta/CD19-depleted stem cell transplant. The sequence was obtained from a girl aged 2 to 9 with aplastic anemia, due to receive a stem cell transplant. The chain joins TRBV21-1 to TRBJ2-7. TRBV21-1 is a known pseudogene. The CDR3 DNA sequence: TGTGCCAGCAGCAGAGGACTCATCATCTCCTACGAGCAGTACTTC. This encodes CASSRGLIISYEQYF.